This TCR beta chain was found in a study of blood T cell repertoires in COVID-19. Study context: COVID-19 samples collected from the United States, Italy and Spain covered acute and convalescent phases. T cells, B-cell-depleted T cells, or PBMCs supplied cDNA or gDNA.

This table comes from immunoSEQ multiplex PCR, and its TCRdb copy is limited to in-frame clones, with some not included. The data hold tens of thousands of clones, with around 78% observed a single time. V lost 1 base and J lost 3, with 12 bases in between. The length of the CDR3 is 15 residues. Per the germline V gene, CDR1 is LGHDT and CDR2 is YNNKEL (reference sequence). The receptor was isolated from a human donor in a cohort sampled during active COVID-19. Sequenced material: peripheral blood. The chain combines TRBV3-1 (or the pseudogene TRBV3-2) with TRBJ1-2; D unresolved. This chain's CDR3 is CASSQVGRADYGYTF. The DNA for the CDR3 is TGTGCCAGCAGCCAAGTGGGGAGGGCTGACTATGGCTACACCTTC.